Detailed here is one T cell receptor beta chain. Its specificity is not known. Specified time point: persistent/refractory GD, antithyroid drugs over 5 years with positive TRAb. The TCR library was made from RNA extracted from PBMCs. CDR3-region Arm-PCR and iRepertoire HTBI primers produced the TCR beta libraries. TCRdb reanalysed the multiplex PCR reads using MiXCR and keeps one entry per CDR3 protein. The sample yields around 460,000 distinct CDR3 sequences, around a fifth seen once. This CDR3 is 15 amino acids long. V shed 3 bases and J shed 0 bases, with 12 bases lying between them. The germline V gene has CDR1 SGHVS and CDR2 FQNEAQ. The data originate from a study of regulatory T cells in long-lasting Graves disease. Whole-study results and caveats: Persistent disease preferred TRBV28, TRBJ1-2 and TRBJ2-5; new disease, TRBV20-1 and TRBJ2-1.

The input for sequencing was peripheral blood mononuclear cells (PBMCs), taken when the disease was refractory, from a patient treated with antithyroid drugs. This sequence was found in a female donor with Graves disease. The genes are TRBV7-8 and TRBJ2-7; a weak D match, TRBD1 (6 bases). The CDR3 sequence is CASSFGRTDSYEQYF. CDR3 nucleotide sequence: TGTGCCAGCAGCTTTGGTCGGACAGACTCCTACGAGCAGTACTTC.